Shown below are 8 T cell receptor beta chains from a single sample sequenced in a study of shared clonotypes between healthy human individuals. Here immunoSEQ multiplex PCR was the method, and the copy in TCRdb shows in-frame clones only, minus some. The sample has under 1,900,000 clones; about 98.5% are singletons. Input material: naive CD4+ T cells sorted from blood. Subset of the sample: CD45RA+ positively selected. These TCRs come from a man aged 30-40 years in good health.

Only one count was recorded for this clone. The CDR3 spells CASSLVPSQDTQYF. CDR3 nucleotides: TGCGCCAGCAGCTTGGTGCCTAGCCAAGATACGCAGTATTTT. This chain uses TRBV5-1 with TRBJ2-3; a weak D match, TRBD2 (5 bases). CDR3 length: 14 residues. The germline V and J ends were trimmed by 0 bases and 5 bases, with 10 bases remaining between them. Looked up from germline, CDR1 is SGHRS and CDR2 is YFSETQ.

This chain joins TRBV2 and TRBJ2-7; D is perhaps TRBD2 (7 bases). The V end was cut by 6 bases, the J end by 3 bases, with 15 bases between. CDR1 and CDR2 (germline): SNHLY, FYNNEI. The CDR3 runs 14 residues. The CDR3 spells CASSPRGRDYEQYF. The CDR3 DNA is TGTGCCAGCAGCCCGCGGGGGCGGGACTACGAGCAGTACTTC.

This chain joins TRBV9 and TRBJ2-7, with D hard to call. CDR3 length equals 16 residues. Germline assignment: CDR1 SGDLS and CDR2 YYNGEE. The V end was cut by 0 bases, the J end by 2 bases, with 15 bases between. Here the CDR3 reads CASSVGLSATAYEQYF. CDR3 DNA: TGTGCCAGCAGCGTAGGTCTCAGTGCAACAGCCTACGAGCAGTACTTC.

The chain uses TRBV28 and TRBJ1-4, with D possibly being TRBD1 (5 bases). CDR1 is MDHEN and CDR2 is SYDVKM in the germline V gene. The germline V and J ends were trimmed by 6 bases and 5 bases, with 13 bases remaining between them. The CDR3 extends over 14 amino acids. Here the CDR3 DNA reads TGTGCCAGCAGGCCGACGGGGGGGAATGAAAAACTGTTTTTT. Encoded protein: CASRPTGGNEKLFF.

This clone showed up just once. V usage is TRBV9 and J usage is TRBJ1-1; D is uncertain. V was trimmed by 1 base and J by 10 bases, leaving 8 bases between them. CDR3 length: 11 residues. Germline V gives CDR1 SGDLS, CDR2 YYNGEE. For the CDR3, the DNA is TGTGCCAGCAGCGTAACTTGGGGAGCTTTCTTT. It translates to CASSVTWGAFF.

This chain uses TRBV5-1 with TRBJ2-3, with 10 positions matching TRBD2. The germline V gene has CDR1 SGHRS and CDR2 YFSETQ. V lost 4 bases and J lost 1; bases outside the gene matches: 3. The CDR3 runs 15 residues. The CDR3: CASSRLAGGTDTQYF. CDR3 DNA sequence: TGCGCCAGCAGCCGACTAGCGGGCGGCACAGATACGCAGTATTTT.

The rearrangement links TRBV7-9 to TRBJ1-3, with 7 bases identical to TRBD1. CDR1 is SEHNR, CDR2 FQNEAQ, per germline (reference sequence). CDR3 length equals 17 residues. Unmatched junction bases numbered 6, after V lost 0 bases and J lost 1 base. CDR3 sequence (DNA): TGTGCCAGCAGCTTAGCCGAGACAGGGATTTCTGGAAACACCATATATTTT. It is translated as CASSLAETGISGNTIYF.

V usage is TRBV28 and J usage is TRBJ2-7, with D perhaps TRBD1 (5 bases). CDR1 and CDR2 (germline): MDHEN, SYDVKM. The V gene lost 6 bases and the J gene lost 6 bases, with 21 bases spanning the gap. The CDR3 consists of 15 residues. The CDR3, as DNA: TGTGCCAGCAGGCCAAGAGACCGCGACAGACGCGAGCAGTACTTC. It encodes CASRPRDRDRREQYF.